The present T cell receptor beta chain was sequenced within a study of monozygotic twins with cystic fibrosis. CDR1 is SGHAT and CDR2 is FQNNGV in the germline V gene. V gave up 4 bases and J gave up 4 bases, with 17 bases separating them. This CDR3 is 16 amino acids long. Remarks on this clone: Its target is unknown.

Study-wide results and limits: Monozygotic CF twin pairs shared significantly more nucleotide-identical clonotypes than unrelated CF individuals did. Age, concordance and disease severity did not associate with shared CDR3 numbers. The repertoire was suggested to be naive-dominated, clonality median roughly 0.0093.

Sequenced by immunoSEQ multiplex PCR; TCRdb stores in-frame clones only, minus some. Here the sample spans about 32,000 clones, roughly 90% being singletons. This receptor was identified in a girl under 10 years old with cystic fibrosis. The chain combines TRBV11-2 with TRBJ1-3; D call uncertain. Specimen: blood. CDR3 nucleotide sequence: TGTGCCAGCAGCTCGCGAGTGGCCCTGGGGGGAAACACCATATATTTT. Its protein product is CASSSRVALGGNTIYF.